These T cell receptor beta chains were read from a single sample in a study of beta chain features in type 1 diabetes. Assay: immunoSEQ multiplex PCR; the TCRdb copy retains only in-frame clones and omits some. Of 400,000 or so clones in the sample, roughly an eighth were seen once. The source material was naive CD4+ T cells from blood. These receptors were obtained from a woman younger than 30 with type 1 diabetes. Each CDR3 is given with its conserved first and last residue. D genes are given only for firm matches. Clone size appears in some rows only: once, few, many, or a class for an expanded clone.

CDR3 protein: CASSFSGGKDTQYF
CDR3 DNA: TGTGCCAGCAGCTTTAGCGGTGGAAAAGATACGCAGTATTTT
V gene: TRBV11-3
D gene: .
J gene: TRBJ2-3
clone size: few

CDR3 protein: CASSRSTSGGRTQYF
CDR3 DNA: TGCGCCAGCAGCCGATCGACTAGCGGGGGACGGACCCAGTACTTC
V gene: TRBV4-3
D gene: TRBD2
J gene: TRBJ2-5
clone size: .

CDR3 protein: CASTWDSSYEQYF
CDR3 DNA: TGTGCCAGCACCTGGGACTCGTCGTACGAGCAGTACTTC
V gene: TRBV28
D gene: .
J gene: TRBJ2-7
clone size: .

CDR3 protein: CASSTSSVPYEQYF
CDR3 DNA: TGTGCCAGCAGTACCTCTAGCGTACCGTACGAGCAGTACTTC
V gene: TRBV28
D gene: .
J gene: TRBJ2-7
clone size: .

CDR3 protein: CASSSAQGYSGANVLTF
CDR3 DNA: TGTGCCAGCAGCTCAGCCCAGGGTTACTCTGGGGCCAACGTCCTGACTTTC
V gene: TRBV11-2
D gene: .
J gene: TRBJ2-6
clone size: few

CDR3 protein: CASSPGVAGGTYEQYF
CDR3 DNA: TGCGCCAGCAGCCCCGGGGTAGCGGGAGGTACCTACGAGCAGTACTTC
V gene: TRBV5-1
D gene: TRBD2
J gene: TRBJ2-7
clone size: .

CDR3 protein: CAWSVSGIQPQHF
CDR3 DNA: TGTGCCTGGAGTGTATCAGGGATTCAGCCCCAGCATTTT
V gene: TRBV30
D gene: .
J gene: TRBJ1-5
clone size: few

CDR3 protein: CASNTGSSYNSPLHF
CDR3 DNA: TGCGCCAGCAATACAGGAAGCTCCTATAATTCACCCCTCCACTTT
V gene: TRBV5-1
D gene: .
J gene: TRBJ1-6
clone size: few

CDR3 protein: CASSLGRLASSDTQYF
CDR3 DNA: TGTGCCAGCAGCTTAGGGAGACTAGCGTCCTCCGATACGCAGTATTTT
V gene: TRBV11-3
D gene: TRBD2
J gene: TRBJ2-3
clone size: few

CDR3 protein: CASSDRQGLEQYF
CDR3 DNA: TGTGCCAGCAGTGATCGACAGGGACTGGAGCAGTACTTC
V gene: TRBV6-4
D gene: .
J gene: TRBJ2-7
clone size: .

CDR3 protein: CASSKVGVGSGREEETQYF
CDR3 DNA: .
V gene: TRBV21-1
D gene: .
J gene: TRBJ2-5
clone size: few

CDR3 protein: CASSIWEGRGDTDTQYF
CDR3 DNA: TGTGCCAGTAGTATTTGGGAGGGCCGCGGTGACACAGATACGCAGTATTTT
V gene: TRBV19
D gene: TRBD2
J gene: TRBJ2-3
clone size: .

CDR3 protein: CSASTDTQYF
CDR3 DNA: TGCAGTGCCTCGACAGATACGCAGTATTTT
V gene: TRBV20-1
D gene: .
J gene: TRBJ2-3
clone size: few

CDR3 protein: CAIRVGNQPQHF
CDR3 DNA: TGTGCCATACGGGTCGGCAATCAGCCCCAGCATTTT
V gene: TRBV28
D gene: .
J gene: TRBJ1-5
clone size: few

CDR3 protein: CASSQVLAGATSYNEQFF
CDR3 DNA: TGCGCCAGCAGCCAAGTACTAGCGGGGGCTACCTCCTACAATGAGCAGTTCTTC
V gene: TRBV4-3
D gene: TRBD2
J gene: TRBJ2-1
clone size: .

CDR3 protein: CASSPWGFSYEQYF
CDR3 DNA: TGTGCCAGCAGCCCGTGGGGCTTCTCCTACGAGCAGTACTTC
V gene: TRBV9
D gene: .
J gene: TRBJ2-7
clone size: few

CDR3 protein: CAWSFVRGVRAFF
CDR3 DNA: TGTGCCTGGAGTTTCGTCAGGGGGGTGAGGGCTTTCTTT
V gene: TRBV30
D gene: TRBD1
J gene: TRBJ1-1
clone size: few

CDR3 protein: CASSTQTGMNTEAFF
CDR3 DNA: TGTGCCAGCAGCACGCAGACAGGGATGAACACTGAAGCTTTCTTT
V gene: TRBV7-9
D gene: TRBD1
J gene: TRBJ1-1
clone size: .

CDR3 protein: CASSYPNRGTGELFF
CDR3 DNA: TGTGCCAGCAGTTACCCGAACCGGGGCACCGGGGAGCTGTTTTTT
V gene: TRBV6-6
D gene: .
J gene: TRBJ2-2
clone size: few

CDR3 protein: CASSLVATALSTDTQYF
CDR3 DNA: TGTGCCAGCAGCTTAGTTGCGACAGCTCTTAGCACAGATACGCAGTATTTT
V gene: TRBV9
D gene: .
J gene: TRBJ2-3
clone size: .

CDR3 protein: CASSQPGGTRDNEQFF
CDR3 DNA: TGTGCCAGCAGCCAACCCGGGGGAACTAGGGACAATGAGCAGTTCTTC
V gene: TRBV4-2
D gene: .
J gene: TRBJ2-1
clone size: few

CDR3 protein: CASSLERDSLLEQYF
CDR3 DNA: TGCGCCAGCAGCTTGGAAAGGGACAGCCTTCTCGAGCAGTACTTC
V gene: TRBV5-1
D gene: TRBD1
J gene: TRBJ2-7
clone size: few

CDR3 protein: CASSPKSGTEAFF
CDR3 DNA: TGTGCCAGCTCACCAAAATCGGGAACCGAAGCTTTCTTT
V gene: TRBV18
D gene: .
J gene: TRBJ1-1
clone size: few

CDR3 protein: CASSWQSSSDTQYF
CDR3 DNA: TGTGCCAGCAGCTGGCAGTCTTCATCAGATACGCAGTATTTT
V gene: TRBV9
D gene: .
J gene: TRBJ2-3
clone size: few

CDR3 protein: CASSLGGGKDEQFF
CDR3 DNA: TGCGCCAGCAGCTTGGGCGGAGGGAAAGATGAGCAGTTCTTC
V gene: TRBV5-1
D gene: .
J gene: TRBJ2-1
clone size: .

CDR3 protein: CASTRQGDRADYGYTF
CDR3 DNA: TGTGCCAGCACCCGACAGGGGGATCGCGCAGACTATGGCTACACCTTC
V gene: TRBV7-9
D gene: TRBD1
J gene: TRBJ1-2
clone size: .

CDR3 protein: CAWSEEINQPQHF
CDR3 DNA: TGTGCCTGGAGTGAGGAGATCAATCAGCCCCAGCATTTT
V gene: TRBV30
D gene: .
J gene: TRBJ1-5
clone size: few

CDR3 protein: CASSETEYYGYTF
CDR3 DNA: TGCGCCAGCAGCGAAACCGAGTACTATGGCTACACCTTC
V gene: TRBV4-1
D gene: .
J gene: TRBJ1-2
clone size: .

CDR3 protein: CASSPGQTSYEQYF
CDR3 DNA: TGTGCCAGCTCACCGGGACAGACCTCCTACGAGCAGTACTTC
V gene: TRBV18
D gene: TRBD1
J gene: TRBJ2-7
clone size: .

CDR3 protein: CAVTRGRKDTEAFF
CDR3 DNA: TGTGCCGTTACCAGGGGGCGCAAGGACACTGAAGCTTTCTTT
V gene: TRBV30
D gene: TRBD1
J gene: TRBJ1-1
clone size: few

CDR3 protein: CASSPFGENTEAFF
CDR3 DNA: TGTGCCAGCAGCCCATTCGGGGAGAACACTGAAGCTTTCTTT
V gene: TRBV9
D gene: .
J gene: TRBJ1-1
clone size: .

CDR3 protein: CASSPRLAQWEQFF
CDR3 DNA: TGTGCCAGCAGCCCCCGACTAGCGCAGTGGGAGCAGTTCTTC
V gene: TRBV7-2
D gene: TRBD2
J gene: TRBJ2-1
clone size: few

CDR3 protein: CASSLELAGVGEQFF
CDR3 DNA: TGTGCCAGCAGCCTTGAGCTAGCGGGAGTTGGGGAGCAGTTCTTC
V gene: TRBV7-2
D gene: TRBD2
J gene: TRBJ2-1
clone size: few

CDR3 protein: CASSYPGQGNQPQHF
CDR3 DNA: TGTGCCAGCAGTTACCCGGGACAGGGAAATCAGCCCCAGCATTTT
V gene: TRBV6-6
D gene: TRBD1
J gene: TRBJ1-5
clone size: .

CDR3 protein: CASSLGTSGGAVSEQFF
CDR3 DNA: TGTGCCAGCAGTTTAGGGACTAGCGGGGGGGCGGTCAGTGAGCAGTTCTTC
V gene: TRBV27
D gene: TRBD2
J gene: TRBJ2-1
clone size: .

CDR3 protein: CASSSYLPYEQYF
CDR3 DNA: TGTGCCAGCAGCTCCTACCTTCCCTACGAGCAGTACTTC
V gene: TRBV7-8
D gene: .
J gene: TRBJ2-7
clone size: .

CDR3 protein: CSVDDGLAKNIQYF
CDR3 DNA: TGCAGCGTGGATGACGGACTAGCCAAAAACATTCAGTACTTC
V gene: TRBV29-1
D gene: .
J gene: TRBJ2-4
clone size: few

CDR3 protein: CASSLSDTQYF
CDR3 DNA: TGTGCCAGCTCACTATCAGATACGCAGTATTTT
V gene: TRBV18
D gene: .
J gene: TRBJ2-3
clone size: few

CDR3 protein: CASSPTRSGGAGTDTQYF
CDR3 DNA: TGTGCCAGCAGCCCGACCCGTAGCGGGGGGGCCGGAACAGATACGCAGTATTTT
V gene: TRBV7-2
D gene: TRBD2
J gene: TRBJ2-3
clone size: few

CDR3 protein: CASSQVQGDGYTF
CDR3 DNA: TGTGCCAGCAGCCAAGTACAGGGGGATGGCTACACCTTC
V gene: TRBV7-9
D gene: TRBD1
J gene: TRBJ1-2
clone size: .